The 25 T cell receptor delta chains below all came from one sample that was sequenced in a study of gamma-delta chains in newborns, infants, children. TCRdb re-analyzed the reads via CATT. The data show 4,500 to 6,000 delta-chain clones, with 3% to 3.5% seen just once and roughly 13% held by the top ten. The specimen sequenced was blood. Receptors were obtained from a child who was a newborn, infant or young child, either healthy, febrile or measles-vaccinated (not recorded which).

This clone appeared a few times. The chain is built from TRDV2 and TRDJ3, with 12 bases lining up with TRDD3. The length of the CDR3 is 18 residues. V lost 3 bases to trimming and J lost 5 bases; unmatched junction nucleotides: 7. Germline-derived CDR1 and CDR2 are GEAIGNYY and EKD. The CDR3 spells CACDSVLGDTRDTRQMFF. CDR3 nucleotide sequence: TGTGCCTGTGACTCAGTACTGGGGGATACCCGGGACACCCGACAGATGTTTTTC.

This clone was seen more than once but under ten times. Other DNA sequences in the same sample also yield this CDR3. The DNA of the CDR3 is TGTGCCTGTGACGCCCTACTGGGGGATACCGATAAACTCATCTTT. Translating gives CACDALLGDTDKLIF. This chain uses TRDV2 with TRDJ1; 10 bases agree with TRDD3. Trimming took 3 bases from V and 2 from J; bases not matched to a gene: 5. Germline CDR1 GEAIGNYY, CDR2 EKD. The CDR3 has 15 amino acids.

V gene TRDV2 combines with J gene TRDJ3; 8 bases map to TRDD3. Germline V lookup: CDR1 GEAIGNYY, CDR2 EKD. V lost 4 bases and J lost 0; bases outside the gene matches: 7. The CDR3 covers 18 residues. The DNA for the CDR3 is TGTGCCTGTGATAGTGGGGGATCCTTCTCCTGGGACACCCGACAGATGTTTTTC. Its translation is CACDSGGSFSWDTRQMFF.

For this clone: Its ends do not fully match the called genes, so a read error is possible. V usage is TRDV2 and J usage is TRDJ2, with 13 nucleotides matching TRDD3. CDR3 length: 17 amino acids. Germline V gives CDR1 GEAIGNYY, CDR2 EKD. The CDR3 here is CACDVLGDTHSTAQVFF. Here the CDR3 DNA reads TGTGCCTGTGACGTACTGGGGGATACGCACTCGACAGCACAAGTCTTCTTT.

This clone was detected a few times. Other DNA sequences from this sample encode an identical CDR3 as well. The CDR3 sequence: CACDTGGYKSWDTRQMFF. DNA for the CDR3: TGTGCCTGTGACACTGGGGGATATAAATCCTGGGACACCCGACAGATGTTTTTC. This chain uses TRDV2 with TRDJ3, with 9 nucleotides matching TRDD3. The CDR3 sequence is 18 residues long. CDR1 is GEAIGNYY, CDR2 EKD, per germline. The V and J ends lost 1 base and 1 base, in that order; junction bases with no gene match: 4.

By share, this clone counts as medium-sized (0.01 to 0.1%). This sequence may be a read error, since a much larger clone differs from it by one base. This sample includes further DNA sequences coding for the same CDR3. The V gene is TRDV2, the J gene TRDJ1, with TRDD3 matching over 8 bases. The CDR3 is 14 amino acids. Germline trimming cut 3 bases from V and 0 bases from J; bases unmatched to any gene: 2. Per the germline V gene, CDR1 is GEAIGNYY and CDR2 is EKD. The CDR3 nucleotides are TGTGCCTGTGACTTACTGGGGGACACCGATAAACTCATCTTT. Protein product: CACDLLGDTDKLIF.

This clone was found a few times. The chain uses TRAV29/DV5 and TRDJ1, with TRDD3 identical over 8 bases. The CDR3 totals 16 residues. With 2 bases clipped from V and 2 bases from J, the junction kept 11 bases outside the gene matches. From germline, CDR1 is NSMFDY and CDR2 ISSIKDK. For the CDR3, the DNA is TGTGCAGCAAGTACGGGGATACTGCGCGAAACCGATAAACTCATCTTT. Translating it yields CAASTGILRETDKLIF.

Only a few counts were recorded for this clone. The rearrangement links TRDV2 to TRDJ3; 8 bases match TRDD3. The CDR3 spans 19 residues. The germline CDR1 and CDR2 sequences are GEAIGNYY and EKD. V was pared by 0 bases and J by 0 bases, with 6 bases of the junction left unmatched. CDR3 coding DNA: TGTGCCTGTGACACCGTGGGATACGCGGGCTCCTGGGACACCCGACAGATGTTTTTC. Amino acid sequence: CACDTVGYAGSWDTRQMFF.

Note on this clone: A much larger clone lies a single base off, so this may be a read error. This chain connects TRDV2 to TRDJ3; TRDD3 aligns across 11 bases. CDR3 length: 19 residues. CDR1 is GEAIGNYY, CDR2 EKD, per germline. Germline trimming cut 2 bases from V and 0 bases from J; bases unmatched to any gene: 5. The CDR3 spells CACDNVLGDSSWDTRQMFF. DNA of the CDR3: TGTGCCTGTGACAACGTACTGGGGGATAGCTCCTGGGACACCCGACAGATGTTTTTC.

In regard to this clone: Distinct nucleotide sequences in the sample also encode this CDR3. This chain links TRDV2 with TRDJ3, with 7 bases that match TRDD3. The J segment lost 0 bases and the V segment lost 1 base, leaving 5 bases of the junction unmatched. There are 18 residues in the CDR3. Per germline, CDR1 GEAIGNYY and CDR2 EKD. This CDR3 reads CACDTLGGSSWDTRQMFF. DNA for the CDR3: TGTGCCTGTGACACGCTGGGGGGTAGCTCCTGGGACACCCGACAGATGTTTTTC.

This clone occurred a few times. The rearrangement joins TRDV2 to TRDJ2; 13 bases agree with TRDD3. The CDR3 runs to 20 residues. CDR1 is GEAIGNYY and CDR2 is EKD in the germline V gene. V lost 3 bases to trimming and J lost 5 bases; unmatched junction nucleotides: 17. The CDR3 nucleotides read TGTGCCTGTGACCATATCAGTACTGGGGGATACGCAAGGGAAACAGCACAACTCTTCTTT. Protein: CACDHISTGGYARETAQLFF.

The V gene is TRDV1, the J gene TRDJ1; D might be TRDD2 (6 bases). There are 22 residues in the CDR3. Germline V gene sequence: CDR1 TSWWSYY, CDR2 QGS. Deletions cut 0 bases from V and 0 bases from J, with 29 bases between. The CDR3 DNA is TGTGCTCTTGGGGAACTAATCGGCTCCTACTCCTGGGATCGCCGTTACACCGATAAACTCATCTTT. Its translation is CALGELIGSYSWDRRYTDKLIF.

In the case of this clone: A much larger clone sits a single nucleotide away, making a read error possible. This chain uses TRDV2 with TRDJ2; 11 nucleotides align to TRDD3. Trimming removed 2 bases from V and 6 bases from J; junction bases left unmatched: 4. Germline V gene sequence: CDR1 GEAIGNYY, CDR2 EKD. The CDR3 length is 15 residues. This CDR3 is CACDILGDRAAQLFF. CDR3 bases: TGTGCCTGTGACATACTGGGGGATAGGGCAGCACAACTCTTCTTT.

Judged by abundance, this clone is large. This sample also contains other DNA sequences that code for the same CDR3. The rearrangement joins TRDV2 to TRDJ3, with 9 bases that match TRDD3. Per germline, CDR1 GEAIGNYY and CDR2 EKD. The CDR3 sequence is 17 residues long. After removal of 0 bases from V and 2 bases from J, the junction contained 1 base not matched to a gene. CDR3 amino acids: CACDTVGDTWDTRQMFF. The CDR3 nucleotides read TGTGCCTGTGACACCGTGGGGGATACCTGGGACACCCGACAGATGTTTTTC.

This clone was counted only a few times. The chain carries TRDV2 and TRDJ3, with 11 bases fitting TRDD3. J was trimmed by 3 bases and V by 0 bases; bases with no gene match: 6. Germline V gene lookup returns CDR1 GEAIGNYY and CDR2 EKD. This CDR3 has 19 residues. In DNA, the CDR3 is TGTGCCTGTGACACCGTACTGGGGGATAAGAACTGGGACACCCGACAGATGTTTTTC. Translating gives CACDTVLGDKNWDTRQMFF.

The rearrangement uses TRDV1 and TRDJ1, with 8 positions matching TRDD3. CDR1 and CDR2 from the germline V gene are TSWWSYY and QGS. J lost 6 bases, V lost 3 bases, and 18 bases had no gene match. This CDR3 comprises 18 residues. The CDR3 spells CALGDPTAPYWGSHKLIF. CDR3 sequence (DNA): TGTGCTCTTGGGGACCCGACCGCTCCGTACTGGGGGTCCCATAAACTCATCTTT.

This clone was detected a few times. The same CDR3 can be traced to other DNA sequences in this sample. The genes are TRDV2 and TRDJ3; 10 positions agree with TRDD3. J was trimmed by 0 bases and V by 3 bases; bases with no gene match: 10. Germline CDR1 reads GEAIGNYY; CDR2 reads EKD. There are 20 residues in the CDR3. CDR3 region: CACDSVLGDSSSWDTRQMFF. CDR3 bases: TGTGCCTGTGACTCCGTACTGGGGGATTCAAGCTCCTGGGACACCCGACAGATGTTTTTC.

Relative to its sample, this clone is medium-sized (0.01 to 0.1%). Being one base from a much bigger clone, this may be a read error. This sample also contains other DNA sequences that code for the same CDR3. The J gene is TRDJ1, the V gene TRDV2; weak D call: TRDD3 (5 bases). This CDR3 has 14 residues. The V and J ends lost 0 bases and 0 bases respectively, with 7 bases between them. Germline V gene sequence: CDR1 GEAIGNYY, CDR2 EKD. DNA for the CDR3: TGTGCCTGTGACACCGTGGGGTACACCGATAAACTCATCTTT. Amino acid sequence: CACDTVGYTDKLIF.

By proportion, this clone is medium-sized. This sample includes further DNA sequences coding for the same CDR3. The chain uses TRDV2 and TRDJ3; 12 positions agree with TRDD3. CDR3 length equals 19 residues. Germline values: CDR1 GEAIGNYY, CDR2 EKD. V shed 0 bases, J shed 0 bases, and the junction held 2 bases outside the gene matches. CDR3 bases: TGTGCCTGTGACACCGTCTGGGGGATACGCTCCTGGGACACCCGACAGATGTTTTTC. It specifies CACDTVWGIRSWDTRQMFF.

This clone was seen more than once but under ten times. The same CDR3 can be traced to other DNA sequences in this sample. V usage is TRDV3 and J usage is TRDJ1, with 11 bases matching TRDD3. V was clipped by 5 bases and J by 0 bases; unmatched bases: 17. Germline V gives CDR1 TVYSNPD, CDR2 GDNSRS (reference sequence). The CDR3 loop spans 18 amino acids. The CDR3: CALAFGSGGYEYTDKLIF. As DNA, the CDR3 is TGTGCCCTCGCCTTTGGAAGTGGGGGATACGAGTACACCGATAAACTCATCTTT.

V usage is TRDV3 and J usage is TRDJ1, with 13 bases that match TRDD3. CDR1 is TVYSNPD and CDR2 is GDNSRS in the germline V gene (reference sequence). The CDR3 has 19 amino acids. The V gene end was trimmed by 4 bases and the J gene end by 0 bases; junction bases not matched to a gene: 17. The CDR3, as DNA: TGTGCCTGCGCTCGGCCTCACTGGGGGATACGTTCGTACACCGATAAACTCATCTTT. Amino acids: CACARPHWGIRSYTDKLIF.

The rearrangement uses TRDV3 and TRDJ1, with 9 bases matching TRDD3. The CDR3 spans 17 residues. CDR1 is TVYSNPD and CDR2 is GDNSRS in the germline V gene (reference sequence). V shed 3 bases, J shed 0 bases, and the junction held 14 bases outside the gene matches. Written as DNA, the CDR3 is TGTGCCTTATTTAGGGAGGGGGGATACTCCTACACCGATAAACTCATCTTT. Translated: CALFREGGYSYTDKLIF.

The chain carries TRDV3 and TRDJ1, with 8 bases matching TRDD3. Germline values: CDR1 TVYSNPD, CDR2 GDNSRS (reference sequence). V shed 3 bases and J 0 bases; nucleotides not matched to a gene: 12. CDR3 length: 16 amino acids. The CDR3 region has the DNA TGTGCCTTCACCTCTCCTGTACTGGGGGACACCGATAAACTCATCTTT. Amino acid sequence: CAFTSPVLGDTDKLIF.

This rearrangement joins TRDV2 to TRDJ2; a weak D match, TRDD3 (5 bases). CDR1 and CDR2 from the germline V gene are GEAIGNYY and EKD. This CDR3 is built from 12 residues. The CDR3, as DNA: TGTGCTGGTAGTACTGGGACAGCACAACTCTTCTTT. Its translation is CAGSTGTAQLFF.

This clone was counted between two and nine times. The rearrangement joins TRDV1 to TRDJ1, with 11 bases identical to TRDD3. The CDR3 extends over 22 amino acids. V lost 2 bases, J lost 0 bases, and 20 bases stayed unmatched. CDR1 and CDR2 (germline): TSWWSYY, QGS. The DNA of the CDR3 is TGTGCTCTTGGGGAAGGGCCTACTAAGAACCTGGGGGATACTCCGTACACCGATAAACTCATCTTT. The encoded protein is CALGEGPTKNLGDTPYTDKLIF.